The present entry profiles one T cell receptor (beta chain) with its context. Antigen unknown. This record belongs to a study of cytomegalovirus exposure and HLA in healthy donors. Study at large: As an earlier analysis found, around 170 million T cells yielded approximately 110 million unique TCR beta sequences. Study-wide findings and caveats: Through in vitro validation, a few CMV-associated chains were shown to be specific for CMV antigens.

Germline V gene data show CDR1 as SGDLS and CDR2 as YYNGEE. CDR3 size: 15 residues. With 0 bases removed from V and 4 bases from J, the gap between germline ends came to 10 bases. Primers: 60 Vbeta forward and 13 Jbeta reverse. Authors' analysis steps: Roughly 11 million shared chains were among approximately 87 million unique TCR beta chains counted in a later analysis. Repertoires were generated with immunoSEQ multiplex PCR, while TCRdb's copy carries only in-frame clones and drops some. The V and J calls and the clone size are those of that table, but D and trimming were determined from the DNA. This table holds about 130,000 clones, around 80% found once.

This clonotype was obtained from a female donor in good health and CMV-seronegative. V is TRBV9 and J is TRBJ1-4; no reliable D call. The specimen was PBMCs. The CDR3 nucleotides read TGTGCCAGCAGCGTAGCTAGTCGGTTTAATGAAAAACTGTTTTTT. Translating it yields CASSVASRFNEKLFF.